One sample yielded the 26 T cell receptor beta chains listed below, sequenced in a study of vaccination and CD4 T cells after COVID-19 (dated by TCRdb to the early 2020s). For these TCRs, the target antigens are not known. The library was produced with PCR. This sample was sequenced with an Illumina iSeq 100. DNA from cultured CD4+ T cells underwent TCR sequencing with the Oncomine TCR Beta short-read assay at the Johns Hopkins FTIC core. The raw public data were reprocessed by TCRdb itself: fastp quality trimming at Q25, MiXCR clonotype calling, in-frame beta chains only. Each record represents a unique CDR3 protein, reported with the most common genes and DNA among its rows. This sample comprises tens of thousands of distinct CDR3 sequences, 32% of them detected only once. The top ten constitute approximately 10% of the sample. In the paper's terms, the time point label means: late sampling 161 to 241 days after vaccination in a few convalescent patients. Explained via the paper, the treatment or condition label denotes: roughly 10-day PBMC culture with coronavirus spike peptide pools or control peptides (ViraFEST assay).

Sequencing used CD4+ T cells from blood, cultured in vitro, obtained about 7 months after SARS-CoV-2 vaccination. The receptors were sampled from a human donor who had recovered from COVID-19.

The chain carries TRBV5-1 and TRBJ1-1, with a possible D match to TRBD1 (6 bases). V shed 2 bases and J shed 8 bases, with 16 bases lying between them. The CDR3 is made up of 14 amino acids. Germline CDR1 is SGHRS and CDR2 is YFSETQ. The CDR3 loop is CASSLGQRKPEAFF. The CDR3 coding sequence is TGCGCCAGCAGCTTAGGACAGCGTAAGCCCGAAGCTTTCTTT.

This clonotype has more than one count but fewer than ten. The CDR3 protein is CASSTIGGRNDGYTF. Written as DNA, the CDR3 is TGTGCCAGCAGCACCATCGGGGGACGGAACGATGGCTACACCTTC. This chain connects TRBV7-9 to TRBJ1-2; perhaps TRBD1 as D (5 bases). The germline CDR1 and CDR2 sequences are SEHNR and FQNEAQ (reference sequence). V lost 5 bases, J lost 6 bases, and 19 bases lay in between. This CDR3 is 15 amino acids long.

The rearrangement links TRBV19 to TRBJ2-3; possibly TRBD1 for D (7 bases). Germline V gene data show CDR1 as LNHDA and CDR2 as SQIVND (reference sequence). V was shortened by 6 bases and J by 2 bases, with 12 bases between the two germline ends. CDR3 length: 14 amino acids. The CDR3 DNA sequence: TGTGCCAGTAGCCGGAGGGGGCCCACAGATACGCAGTATTTT. Translation: CASSRRGPTDTQYF. Full variable domain (rest looked up from reference TRBV19 and TRBJ2-3): DGGITQSPKYLFRKEGQNVTLSCEQNLNHDAMYWYRQDPGQGLRLIYYSQIVNDFQKGDIAEGYSVSREKKESFPLTVTSAQKNPTAFYLCASSRRGPTDTQYFGPGTRLTVL.

This chain joins TRBV6-1 and TRBJ1-6, with 7 bases matching TRBD1. This CDR3 comprises 15 residues. Per the germline V gene, CDR1 is MNHNS and CDR2 is SASEGT. The J segment lost 7 bases and the V segment lost 6 bases, leaving 9 bases of the junction unmatched. Here the CDR3 reads CASRPPTGQNSPLHF. In nucleotides, the CDR3 is TGTGCCAGCAGGCCACCGACAGGGCAGAATTCACCCCTCCACTTT.

This clonotype showed up just a few times. This chain uses TRBV14 with TRBJ1-1, with D uncertain. Germline V gene lookup returns CDR1 SGHDN and CDR2 FVKESK. Trimming shortened V by 4 bases and J by 3 bases, and 18 bases separated the two germline ends. The CDR3 runs to 16 residues. The CDR3: CASSPNSGGPHTEAFF. CDR3 bases: TGTGCCAGCAGCCCTAACTCTGGAGGGCCCCACACTGAAGCTTTCTTT.

In its sample, this clonotype was seen a few times. The rearrangement links TRBV6-2 or TRBV6-3 to TRBJ2-7; possibly TRBD1 for D (5 bases). The CDR3 is made up of 15 amino acids. The germline gives CDR1 MNHEY, CDR2 SVGEGT. V shed 1 base and J shed 0 bases, with 10 bases lying between them. The CDR3 sequence: CASSYWGRSSYEQYF. The CDR3 DNA sequence: TGTGCCAGCAGTTACTGGGGCAGGAGCTCCTACGAGCAGTACTTC.

The chain recombines TRBV11-2 with TRBJ2-1; 8 bases line up with TRBD2. This CDR3 has 15 residues. Looked up from germline, CDR1 is SGHAT and CDR2 is FQNNGV. Losses at the gene ends were 2 bases for V and 8 bases for J; bases not matched to a gene: 8. CDR3 loop: CASSLLAGTGDEQFF. For the CDR3, the DNA is TGTGCCAGCAGCTTATTAGCGGGGACTGGAGATGAGCAGTTCTTC.

This clonotype came up a few times. The chain recombines TRBV6-1 with TRBJ2-3, with 9 bases matching TRBD1. J lost 5 bases, V lost 4 bases, and 4 bases had no gene match. CDR3 length equals 14 residues. Germline CDR1 MNHNS, CDR2 SASEGT. DNA for the CDR3: TGTGCCAGCAGTGGGTACAGGGGGCAAGATACGCAGTATTTT. Its translation is CASSGYRGQDTQYF.

This clonotype was picked up many times. The chain employs TRBV7-2 and TRBJ2-1; TRBD1 is a possible D gene (6 bases). The CDR3 totals 15 residues. In germline, CDR1 is SGHTA, CDR2 FQGNSA. V lost 1 base, J lost 9 bases, and 16 bases lay in between. DNA for the CDR3: TGTGCCAGCAGCTTAGTTGTGGGGGCCAATGTTGAGCAGTTCTTC. Protein sequence: CASSLVVGANVEQFF. The whole variable domain, remainder taken from reference TRBV7-2 and TRBJ2-1, is GAGVSQSPSNKVTEKGKDVELRCDPISGHTALYWYRQSLGQGLEFLIYFQGNSAPDKSGLPSDRFSAERTGGSVSTLTIQRTQQEDSAVYLCASSLVVGANVEQFFGPGTRLTVL.

The chain has TRBV7-9 and TRBJ2-3, with D uncertain. The V and J ends lost 1 base and 3 bases respectively, with 8 bases between them. CDR1 SEHNR and CDR2 FQNEAQ come from the germline V gene (reference sequence). The CDR3 extends over 14 amino acids. The CDR3 reads CASSLGSGTDTQYF. In DNA form, the CDR3 reads TGTGCCAGCAGCTTAGGGTCGGGTACAGATACGCAGTATTTT. Full variable domain (remainder filled in from reference TRBV7-9 and TRBJ2-3): DTGVSQNPRHKITKRGQNVTFRCDPISEHNRLYWYRQTLGQGPEFLTYFQNEAQLEKSRLLSDRFSAERPKGSFSTLEIQRTEQGDSAMYLCASSLGSGTDTQYFGPGTRLTVL.

This clonotype was seen a handful of times. The chain joins TRBV27 to TRBJ2-1; no definite D call. CDR1 MNHEY and CDR2 SMNVEV come from the germline V gene (reference sequence). The CDR3 sequence is 16 residues long. V lost 5 bases and J lost 1, with 15 bases in between. CDR3 coding DNA: TGTGCCAGCAGTGCCCGGACGAGAGTTTCCTACAATGAGCAGTTCTTC. Its translation is CASSARTRVSYNEQFF.

J is TRBJ2-1 and V is TRBV7-8, with 12 nucleotides matching TRBD2. Germline-derived CDR1 and CDR2 are SGHVS and FQNEAQ. The CDR3 is 19 residues long. The V gene end was trimmed by 2 bases and the J gene end by 2 bases; junction bases not matched to a gene: 10. CDR3 residues: CASSLSRLAGVFAYNEQFF. CDR3 bases: TGTGCCAGCAGCTTATCCAGACTAGCGGGAGTCTTCGCCTACAATGAGCAGTTCTTC.

The sample holds a few counts of this clonotype. V gene TRBV19 combines with J gene TRBJ2-5; D tentatively reads TRBD1 or TRBD2 (5 bases each). The germline V gene encodes CDR1 LNHDA and CDR2 SQIVND (reference sequence). CDR3 length: 13 residues. The ends were cut back, 7 bases at V and 4 bases at J, with 13 bases in the middle. The DNA of the CDR3 is TGTGCCAGTACCTCTCCAGGGAGAGAGACCCAGTACTTC. Encoded protein: CASTSPGRETQYF.

This clonotype has more than one count but fewer than ten. This chain links TRBV6-1 with TRBJ1-1, with TRBD1 identical over 7 bases. V shed 6 bases and J 2 bases; nucleotides not matched to a gene: 6. The CDR3 spans 14 residues. Per germline, CDR1 MNHNS and CDR2 SASEGT. Written as DNA, the CDR3 is TGTGCCAGCAGCTTACAGGGGTATAACACTGAAGCTTTCTTT. Residues: CASSLQGYNTEAFF.

The J gene is TRBJ1-2, the V gene TRBV4-3; D not certain. Germline V gene lookup returns CDR1 LGHNA and CDR2 YSLEER. With 4 bases removed from V and 1 base from J, the gap between germline ends came to 10 bases. This CDR3 has 14 amino acids. The CDR3 is CASSPVMSNYGYTF. The CDR3 DNA reads as TGCGCCAGCAGCCCAGTTATGAGTAACTATGGCTACACCTTC.

This sequence joins TRBV20-1 and TRBJ2-3; D gene ambiguous. The CDR3 spans 16 residues. Germline-derived CDR1 and CDR2 are DFQATT and SNEGSKA (reference sequence). V shed 2 bases and J shed 1 base, with 16 bases lying between them. CDR3 nucleotide sequence: TGCAGTGCTAGACGGTACTCCAGTTTCCGCACAGATACGCAGTATTTT. It yields the protein CSARRYSSFRTDTQYF.

The rearrangement links TRBV7-9 to TRBJ2-2, with D hard to call. The CDR3 extends over 15 amino acids. The V end lost 4 bases, the J end lost 5 bases, and 14 bases lay between the germline ends. Germline V gene lookup returns CDR1 SEHNR and CDR2 FQNEAQ (reference sequence). This CDR3 is CASSSILRATGELFF. The CDR3 DNA follows: TGTGCCAGCAGCTCCATCTTAAGAGCTACCGGGGAGCTGTTTTTT.

Only a few counts were recorded for this clonotype. V gene TRBV4-2 combines with J gene TRBJ2-1, with TRBD1 matching 7 bases. The ends lost 4 bases at V and 3 bases at J; junction bases unmatched: 9. Germline values: CDR1 LGHNA, CDR2 YNFKEQ. CDR3 length equals 16 residues. The DNA for the CDR3 is TGTGCCAGCAGCCCCCATAGGGGGCGAGACTACAATGAGCAGTTCTTC. It codes for CASSPHRGRDYNEQFF.

The chain joins TRBV6-2 or TRBV6-3 to TRBJ1-1; D not certain. This CDR3 region has 10 residues. The germline V and J ends were trimmed by 7 bases and 7 bases, with 7 bases remaining between them. Per the germline V gene, CDR1 is MNHEY and CDR2 is SVGEGT. The DNA for the CDR3 is TGTGCCAGCATTACAAGTGAAGCTTTCTTT. Its translation is CASITSEAFF.

Written as DNA, the CDR3 is TGTGCCAGCAGCTTAGGACTAGCGGGAGGGCAATACGAGCAGTACTTC. Protein product: CASSLGLAGGQYEQYF. The J gene is TRBJ2-7, the V gene TRBV7-9, with 14 bases aligning to TRBD2. CDR1 and CDR2 (germline): SEHNR, FQNEAQ (reference sequence). Germline trimming cut 1 base from V and 4 bases from J; bases unmatched to any gene: 3. The CDR3 length is 16 residues.

This clonotype was recorded a few times. This rearrangement joins TRBV11-3 to TRBJ1-1; tentative D call: TRBD1 (5 bases). The CDR3 spans 12 residues. The germline V and J ends were trimmed by 8 bases and 8 bases, with 15 bases remaining between them. Germline CDR1 SGHNT, CDR2 YENEEA. The CDR3 DNA is TGTGCCAGCGTCGGAGGGACCGAGGAAGCTTTCTTT. Residues: CASVGGTEEAFF.

This clonotype was seen a handful of times. The chain employs TRBV20-1 and TRBJ1-2; a weak D match, TRBD1 (5 bases). This CDR3 has 13 amino acids. The germline CDR1 and CDR2 sequences are DFQATT and SNEGSKA (reference sequence). Trimming cost V 5 bases and J 4 bases, with 14 bases left between them. CDR3 in amino acids: CSALKGGGYGYTF. The CDR3 nucleotides are TGCAGTGCTCTTAAGGGTGGGGGCTATGGCTACACCTTC.

Of note for this clonotype: Sequence at one end of the junction differs from germline and may be a read error. V and J are TRBV27 and TRBJ1-5; 8 bases align to TRBD1. CDR3 size: 17 residues. CDR1 MNHEY and CDR2 SMNVEV come from the germline V gene (reference sequence). This chain's CDR3 is CASILGLQGGRQSAPAF. For the CDR3, the DNA is TGTGCCAGCATCCTTGGCCTACAGGGGGGGCGCCAATCAGCCCCAGCATTT.

The sample holds one count of this clonotype. The junction does not match germline at one end; this may be a read error. V usage is TRBV2 and J usage is TRBJ2-5; weak D call: TRBD2 (6 bases). The CDR3 extends over 14 amino acids. Per the germline V gene, CDR1 is SNHLY and CDR2 is FYNNEI. In nucleotides, the CDR3 is TGTGCCAGCAGAACGGGACTCTCTAATCGGGCCCAGTACTTT. Translating it yields CASRTGLSNRAQYF. Based on the CDR3 plus reference TRBV2 and TRBJ2-5, the full variable domain is EPEVTQTPSHQVTQMGQEVILRCVPISNHLYFYWYRQILGQKVEFLVSFYNNEISEKSEIFDDQFSVERPDGSNFTLKIRSTKLEDSAMYFCASRTGLSNRAQYFGPGTRLLVL.

The rearrangement joins TRBV6-4 to TRBJ2-1; the match to TRBD2 covers 7 bases. V was pared by 4 bases and J by 3 bases, with 6 bases of the junction left unmatched. This CDR3 has 15 amino acids. Germline-derived CDR1 and CDR2 are MRHNA and SNTAGT. In DNA, the CDR3 is TGTGCCAGCAGTGTCCTTAGCGGGTACTACAATGAGCAGTTCTTC. Amino acids: CASSVLSGYYNEQFF.

This clonotype was counted between two and nine times. The rearrangement uses TRBV20-1 and TRBJ1-1, with D uncertain. This CDR3 spans 11 amino acids. CDR1 is DFQATT and CDR2 is SNEGSKA in the germline V gene (reference sequence). Written as DNA, the CDR3 is TGCAGCCAACGTCAGGTCACTGAAGCTTTCTTT. Protein product: CSQRQVTEAFF.